This record covers a single T cell receptor beta chain. The ends were cut back, 7 bases at V and 0 bases at J, with 14 bases in the middle. From germline, CDR1 is SGHRS and CDR2 YFSETQ. This CDR3 contains 14 residues. Amplified regions were TCR beta CDR3 sequences from RNA transcripts. HTBI primers drove first-round RT-PCR of the TCR CDR3. TCRdb used MiXCR to reprocess the multiplex PCR reads, holding one entry per CDR3 protein. The repertoire has about 540,000 distinct CDR3 sequences, about half of them found once; the top ten carry just over 8%. This specimen comes from a study of T cells in Graves' hyperthyroidism and ophthalmopathy.

The sequence came from a woman aged 18-35 years with Graves' hyperthyroidism. J is TRBJ2-7 and V is TRBV5-1, with D perhaps matching TRBD2 (5 bases). The sequenced material came from peripheral blood or thyroid tissue (not recorded which). The CDR3: CASFLSGSSYEQYF. DNA of the CDR3: TGCGCCAGCTTCCTGTCGGGGAGCTCCTACGAGCAGTACTTC.